These T cell receptor beta chains were read from a single sample in a study of control samples from healthy donors and cancer patients. Only in-frame clones appear in the TCRdb table, and some are missing; sequencing was by immunoSEQ multiplex PCR. The repertoire holds 170,000 or so clones, around 94% seen once, with approximately 1.5% in the top ten. The specimen was blood. These receptors all stem from a woman younger than 35 in good health. CDR3s include the opening cysteine and the closing phenylalanine or tryptophan. D genes are given only for firm matches.

D	V	J	length	CDR3	DNA
-	TRBV6-2/TRBV6-3	TRBJ2-1	12	CASSYSRLVQFF	TGTGCCAGCAGTTACTCGAGACTTGTACAGTTCTTC
-	TRBV3-1/TRBV3-2	TRBJ2-3	18	CASSQESRKGSYTDTQYF	TGTGCCAGCAGCCAAGAAAGTCGGAAGGGGTCCTACACAGATACGCAGTATTTT
-	TRBV28	TRBJ2-7	12	CASSFPQREQYF	TGTGCCAGCAGTTTTCCCCAGCGCGAGCAGTACTTC
-	TRBV7-2	TRBJ2-3	14	CASSLMASTDTQYF	TGTGCCAGCAGCTTAATGGCCAGCACAGATACGCAGTATTTT
-	TRBV4-2	TRBJ2-3	17	CASSQVSGHASTDTQYF	TGTGCCAGCAGCCAAGTAAGCGGGCACGCTAGCACAGATACGCAGTATTTT
-	TRBV2	TRBJ2-1	17	CASGGVPQGTWGNEQFF	TGTGCCAGCGGAGGCGTCCCACAGGGAACCTGGGGAAATGAGCAGTTCTTC
-	TRBV6-6	TRBJ1-5	16	CASSYPGGGPGQPQHF	TGTGCCAGCAGTTACCCCGGGGGGGGGCCAGGTCAGCCCCAGCATTTT
-	TRBV12-3/TRBV12-4	TRBJ2-3	13	CASSRQDTDTQYF	TGTGCCAGCAGTAGACAGGACACAGATACGCAGTATTTT
-	TRBV4-1	TRBJ1-6	13	CASSQNWLSPLHF	TGCGCCAGCAGCCAGAATTGGTTATCACCCCTCCACTTT
-	TRBV19	TRBJ1-2	13	CASSISRTYGYTF	TGTGCCAGTAGTATATCAAGGACTTATGGCTACACCTTC
-	TRBV6-2/TRBV6-3	TRBJ1-5	17	CASSFIRGFSGNQPQHF	TGTGCCAGCAGTTTTATCAGAGGTTTTTCGGGCAATCAGCCCCAGCATTTT
-	TRBV5-1	TRBJ2-7	14	CASSLEVRAYEQYF	TGCGCCAGCAGCTTGGAAGTCAGGGCCTACGAGCAGTACTTC
-	TRBV11-2	TRBJ1-5	14	CASSNSRQDQPQHF	TGTGCCAGCAGCAACAGCCGACAGGATCAGCCCCAGCATTTT
TRBD1	TRBV28	TRBJ1-4	16	CASSTQGQVGGEKLFF	TGTGCCAGCAGTACCCAAGGACAGGTTGGAGGGGAAAAACTGTTTTTT
-	TRBV6-2/TRBV6-3	TRBJ2-7	15	CASSYEGRAFYEQYF	TGTGCCAGCAGTTATGAGGGCAGAGCCTTCTACGAGCAGTACTTC
-	TRBV7-2	TRBJ2-1	13	CASSLVSYNEQFF	TGTGCCAGCAGCTTAGTCTCCTACAATGAGCAGTTCTTC
-	TRBV6-5	TRBJ1-2	13	CASSQQGWGGYTF	TGTGCCAGCAGTCAGCAGGGGTGGGGTGGCTACACCTTC
-	TRBV7-3	TRBJ2-6	16	CASSRRGGFGANVLTF	TGTGCCAGCAGCCGCAGGGGAGGGTTCGGGGCCAACGTCCTGACTTTC
-	TRBV28	TRBJ1-2	13	CASSFNTIRGYTF	TGTGCCAGCAGTTTCAACACCATCCGCGGCTACACCTTC
TRBD1	TRBV6-6	TRBJ1-5	16	CASSYTGTGEPQPQHF	TGTGCCAGCAGTTACACCGGGACAGGGGAACCTCAGCCCCAGCATTTT
-	TRBV12-3/TRBV12-4	TRBJ1-1	12	CASKPGPTEAFF	TGTGCCAGCAAACCAGGACCTACTGAAGCTTTCTTT